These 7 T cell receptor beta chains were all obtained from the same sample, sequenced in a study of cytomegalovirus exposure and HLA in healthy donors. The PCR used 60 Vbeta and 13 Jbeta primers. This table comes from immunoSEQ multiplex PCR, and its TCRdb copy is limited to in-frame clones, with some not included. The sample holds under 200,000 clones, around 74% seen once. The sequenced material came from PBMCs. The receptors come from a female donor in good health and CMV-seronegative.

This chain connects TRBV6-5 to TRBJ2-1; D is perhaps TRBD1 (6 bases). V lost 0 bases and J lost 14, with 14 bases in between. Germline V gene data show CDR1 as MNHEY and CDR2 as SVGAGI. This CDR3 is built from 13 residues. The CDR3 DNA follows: TGTGCCAGCAGTTACTCCTCTACAGGGAAGAAGTTCTTC. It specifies CASSYSSTGKKFF.

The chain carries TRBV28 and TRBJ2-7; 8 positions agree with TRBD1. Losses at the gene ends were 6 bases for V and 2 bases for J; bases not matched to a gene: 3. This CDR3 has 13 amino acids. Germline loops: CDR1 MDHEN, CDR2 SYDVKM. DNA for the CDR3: TGTGCCAGCAGCCGGACAGGGCCCTACGAGCAGTACTTC. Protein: CASSRTGPYEQYF.

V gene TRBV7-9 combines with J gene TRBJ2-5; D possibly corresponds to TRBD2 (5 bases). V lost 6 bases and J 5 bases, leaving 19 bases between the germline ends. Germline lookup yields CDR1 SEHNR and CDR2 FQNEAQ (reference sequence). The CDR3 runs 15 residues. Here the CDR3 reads CASSYSVPGGETQYF. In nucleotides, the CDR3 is TGTGCCAGCAGTTATTCGGTCCCGGGCGGGGAGACCCAGTACTTC. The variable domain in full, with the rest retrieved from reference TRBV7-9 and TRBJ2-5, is DTGVSQNPRHKITKRGQNVTFRCDPISEHNRLYWYRQTLGQGPEFLTYFQNEAQLEKSRLLSDRFSAERPKGSFSTLEIQRTEQGDSAMYLCASSYSVPGGETQYFGPGTRLLVL.

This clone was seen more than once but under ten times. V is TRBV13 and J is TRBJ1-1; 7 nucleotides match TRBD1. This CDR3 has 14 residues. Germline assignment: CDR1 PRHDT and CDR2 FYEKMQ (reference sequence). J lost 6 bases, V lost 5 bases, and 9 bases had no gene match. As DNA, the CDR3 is TGTGCCAGCAGCACTCCAGGGGGTACGGCTGAAGCTTTCTTT. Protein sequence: CASSTPGGTAEAFF.

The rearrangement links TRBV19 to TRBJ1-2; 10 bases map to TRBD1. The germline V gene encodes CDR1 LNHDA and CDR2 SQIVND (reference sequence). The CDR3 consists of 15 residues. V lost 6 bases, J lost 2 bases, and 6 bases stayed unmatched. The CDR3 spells CASRSPDRGNYGYTF. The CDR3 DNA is TGTGCCAGTAGATCACCGGACAGGGGGAACTATGGCTACACCTTC.

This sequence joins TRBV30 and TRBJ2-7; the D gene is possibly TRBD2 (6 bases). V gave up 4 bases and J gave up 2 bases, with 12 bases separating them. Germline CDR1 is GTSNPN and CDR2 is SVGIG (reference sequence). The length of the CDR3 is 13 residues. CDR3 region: CAWMGTSPYEQYF. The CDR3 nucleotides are TGTGCCTGGATGGGGACTTCCCCCTACGAGCAGTACTTC.

CDR3 sequence reads: CASSLGGVGANVLTF. As DNA, the CDR3 is TGTGCCAGCAGTTTGGGGGGGGTTGGGGCCAACGTCCTGACTTTC. V gene TRBV28 combines with J gene TRBJ2-6; TRBD2 matches 7 bases. This CDR3 comprises 15 residues. Trimming took 3 bases from V and 3 from J; bases not matched to a gene: 2. Per germline, CDR1 MDHEN and CDR2 SYDVKM. Filled out from reference TRBV28 and TRBJ2-6, the complete variable domain reads DVKVTQSSRYLVKRTGEKVFLECVQDMDHENMFWYRQDPGLGLRLIYFSYDVKMKEKGDIPEGYSVSREKKERFSLILESASTNQTSMYLCASSLGGVGANVLTFGAGSRLTVL.